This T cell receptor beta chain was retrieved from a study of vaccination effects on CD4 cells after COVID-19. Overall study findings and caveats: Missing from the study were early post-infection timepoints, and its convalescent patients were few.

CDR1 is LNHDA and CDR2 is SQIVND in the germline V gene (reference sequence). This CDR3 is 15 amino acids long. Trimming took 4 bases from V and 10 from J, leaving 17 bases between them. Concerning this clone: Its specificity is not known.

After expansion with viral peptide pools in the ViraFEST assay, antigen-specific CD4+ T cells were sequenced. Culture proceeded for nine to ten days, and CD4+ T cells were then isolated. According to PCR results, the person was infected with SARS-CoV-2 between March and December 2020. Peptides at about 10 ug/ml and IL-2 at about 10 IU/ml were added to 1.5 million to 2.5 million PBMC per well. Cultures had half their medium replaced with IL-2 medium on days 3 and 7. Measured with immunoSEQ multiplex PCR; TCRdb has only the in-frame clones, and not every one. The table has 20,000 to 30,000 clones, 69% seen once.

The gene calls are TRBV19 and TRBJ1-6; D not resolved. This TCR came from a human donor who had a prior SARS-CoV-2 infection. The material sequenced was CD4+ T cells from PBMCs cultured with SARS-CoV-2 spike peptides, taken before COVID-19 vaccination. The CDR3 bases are TGTGCCAGTAGTAGCTTTGCGGCTAGGTGGTCACCCCTCCACTTT. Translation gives CASSSFAARWSPLHF.